This note documents a single T cell receptor beta chain sequence. Its antigen is currently not known. Just one base apart from a much larger clone, this may be a read error. The data originate from a study of tumor-infiltrating lymphocytes in primary liver carcinoma listed by TCRdb under 2017. With respect to the entire study: Of the five patients, three men and two women aged 30 to 69 years, four had hepatocellular carcinoma and one had combined HCC and intrahepatic cholangiocarcinoma. Reproducibility between technical replicate repertoires was high, with correlation coefficients above 0.95 and mean shared-clone rates approximately 0.9. Roughly 3.65 to 7.13 million productive TCRbeta reads were obtained per sample, and no significant difference in read depth was found between tissue types. Agilent mRNA microarray profiling was performed on the roughly 25 tumor region samples to relate TCRbeta repertoire diversity to the local molecular phenotype. The study combined TCRbeta repertoire sequencing, expression microarrays and whole-exome sequencing across five regions of each liver tumor, with adjacent normal tissue and blood. TCRbeta repertoire sequencing covered approximately 35 specimens from 5 patients: 25 tumor regions, 5 adjacent noncancerous liver tissues and 5 peripheral blood samples. The five patients had tumors of stage T1-T3 N0M0, with maximum diameters ranging from roughly 4.2 to 10 cm.

The paper as a whole reports these results and caveats: Only about 7.5-25% of top clones were present in all five regions of a tumor, suggesting spatial heterogeneity of tumor-infiltrating T cells. Because the samples were bulk and unsorted, CD4+ and CD8+ T cell repertoires could not be compared. With just five patients in the study, the authors point out that the findings should be validated in a larger study. Only the TCR beta chain was sequenced, which likely underestimates true repertoire diversity because unpaired alpha chains were not captured. A significantly larger repertoire fraction was made up by the top 250 clones in tumors than in blood (p = 0.039). Repertoire overlap was higher between tumor regions (mean approximately 36%) than tumor-adjacent (approximately 17%) or tumor-blood (approximately 14%) pairs, consistent with antigen-driven expansion.

Total RNA and DNA were co-extracted from roughly 20-30 mg of bulk tissue with the AllPrep DNA/RNA mini kit, without cell sorting. Between November 2015 and early 2016, a handful of patients in China with histopathologically diagnosed primary liver carcinoma had surgical resection. At the time of sampling, the patients had chronic HBV infection and had not received any treatment. Each tumor was sampled at five spatially separated regions: the superior, inferior, left-lateral and right-lateral poles and the tumor centre. According to histology, viable tumor cells made up more than 75% of every tumor sample. Pieces of fresh tumor and adjacent tissue were cut in half, with one half kept in RNAlater at -80 degrees C and the other half sent for histology. The CDR3 goes from the cysteine to the phenylalanine over 12 residues. The CDR3 DNA has 36 bases and is translated from base 1. V is pared back by 7 bases and J by 8 bases, with 14 bases lying between the germline termini. CDR1 and CDR2 were assigned from the germline V gene as MDHEN and SYDVKM.

Starting from around 500 ng total RNA, TCRbeta-specific cDNA was produced by reverse transcription with a constant-region primer and ProtoScript II reverse transcriptase. Construction of the TCRbeta libraries relied on three nested rounds of multiplex PCR, following a slightly modified ARM-PCR procedure. Multiplex TRBV1-TRBV30 forward primers and a Cbeta reverse primer were used in the first two PCR rounds, each of which was run for around 10 cycles. Sample barcodes and Illumina adapters were added in a final 25-cycle PCR using Deep VentR polymerase. Before sequencing, amplicons of 200-500 bp were purified from gel using a QIAquick gel extraction kit. TCRbeta amplicons were sequenced on an Illumina HiSeq 2500 with 250-bp paired-end reads. As for the authors' bioinformatics: To recover full CDR3 sequences, reads were quality-trimmed using Trimmomatic v0.33 and paired reads were then merged using FLASH v1.2.11. V, D and J germline segments were assigned to the rearranged TCRbeta sequences by MiGEC v1.2.1b. VDJtools v1.0.0 computed clonotype statistics and Shannon-Wiener diversity indices. To reduce sampling bias, subsequent analyses other than the diversity analysis used only the 250 most abundant clonotypes in each sample. TCRdb applied fastp at Q25 and MiXCR to the public reads, then kept only in-frame beta chains. Identical CDR3 proteins give one entry, which carries the most common genes and DNA. The V and J calls reflect TCRdb's pipeline rather than the authors' work. The table for this sample lists approximately 73,000 distinct CDR3 sequences; 70% to 75% of them were counted only once. The ten biggest clones cover roughly an eighth of the sample.

The receptor was isolated from a woman aged 55-75 years with primary liver carcinoma and hepatitis B virus infection. Sample: liver tumor tissue from sampling region 4. According to the study, the label for this sample's cell subset or site signals: tumor region T4, right-lateral pole. The chain uses TRBV28 and TRBJ1-1; the best D guess is TRBD1, with 5 bases matching. The CDR3: CASTPDSHEAFF. Read as DNA, the sequence is TGTGCCAGCACCCCAGACAGCCACGAAGCTTTCTTT. The variable domain in full, with residues beyond the CDR3 obtained from the reference TRBV28 and TRBJ1-1 genes, is DVKVTQSSRYLVKRTGEKVFLECVQDMDHENMFWYRQDPGLGLRLIYFSYDVKMKEKGDIPEGYSVSREKKERFSLILESASTNQTSMYLCASTPDSHEAFFGQGTRLTVV.